The 8 T cell receptor beta chains listed next were all sequenced from one sample in a study of control samples from healthy donors and cancer patients. Assay used: immunoSEQ multiplex PCR; TCRdb lists only in-frame clones, some missing. The table has about 53,000 clones, around 90% seen once. Source material: PBMCs. The receptors were gathered from a man aged 60 to 75 with head and neck cancer.

CDR3 in amino acids: CASSLSVYGYTF. CDR3 nucleotide sequence: TGTGCCAGCAGCTTAAGTGTCTATGGCTACACCTTC. The chain recombines TRBV7-9 with TRBJ1-2, with D unclear. V lost 2 bases and J 4 bases, leaving 5 bases between the germline ends. CDR3 length: 12 amino acids. The germline CDR1 and CDR2 sequences are SEHNR and FQNEAQ (reference sequence).

This chain connects TRBV5-1 to TRBJ2-1; the D is unclear. V was cut by 2 bases and J by 0 bases, with 6 bases left in between. Germline V lookup: CDR1 SGHRS, CDR2 YFSETQ. The CDR3 loop spans 14 amino acids. The CDR3 DNA sequence: TGCGCCAGCAGCTTACAGAGCTCCTACAATGAGCAGTTCTTC. This gives the protein CASSLQSSYNEQFF.

This clone was detected a few times. The rearrangement links TRBV7-2 to TRBJ2-1, with 13 bases that match TRBD2. The ends lost 5 bases at V and 8 bases at J; junction bases unmatched: 9. The CDR3 runs 16 residues. CDR1 and CDR2 (germline): SGHTA, FQGNSA. The CDR3 spells CASSPRTSGSRYEQFF. The CDR3 region has the DNA TGTGCCAGCAGCCCTCGGACTAGCGGGAGTAGGTATGAGCAGTTCTTC.

V gene TRBV7-9 combines with J gene TRBJ1-3; D is unresolved. CDR3 length: 13 amino acids. V shed 1 base and J shed 9 bases, with 10 bases lying between them. Germline assignment: CDR1 SEHNR and CDR2 FQNEAQ (reference sequence). The CDR3 sequence: CASSLVSLGTIYF. CDR3 DNA sequence: TGTGCCAGCAGCTTAGTCTCTCTGGGCACCATATATTTT.

This clone has a single count. The DNA of the CDR3 is TGTGCCAGCGGAACAGGGACCTACGAGCAGTACTTC. It translates to CASGTGTYEQYF. V gene TRBV6-5 combines with J gene TRBJ2-7; tentative D call: TRBD1 (6 bases). Between the trimmed V and J ends, which lost 8 bases and 2 bases, there was a span of 10 bases. CDR1 and CDR2 from the germline V gene are MNHEY and SVGAGI. CDR3 length: 12 amino acids.

V is TRBV4-2 and J is TRBJ2-7, with D possibly being TRBD2 (6 bases). The CDR3 extends over 14 amino acids. Germline-derived CDR1 and CDR2 are LGHNA and YNFKEQ. V was pared by 1 base and J by 4 bases, with 11 bases between. The CDR3 DNA reads TGTGCCAGCAGCCAAGGGGGGGTCTCGTACGAGCAGTACTTC. Protein sequence: CASSQGGVSYEQYF.

This clone occurred a few times. This chain joins TRBV7-9 and TRBJ1-1; 12 nucleotides line up with TRBD1. With V trimmed by 2 bases and J by 3 bases, 7 bases remained unmatched. CDR1 is SEHNR, CDR2 FQNEAQ, per germline (reference sequence). The CDR3 is 17 amino acids. CDR3 protein: CASSLWDRGRLDTEAFF. The CDR3 DNA reads TGTGCCAGCAGCTTATGGGACAGGGGGCGATTGGACACTGAAGCTTTCTTT.

This chain connects TRBV5-4 to TRBJ2-5; D may be TRBD2 (5 bases). The CDR3 has 15 residues. The germline CDR1 and CDR2 sequences are SGHNT and YYREEE (reference sequence). V dropped 3 bases and J dropped 9 bases, with 21 bases sitting between them. Here the CDR3 reads CASSYGLAARAAQYF. The CDR3 coding sequence is TGTGCCAGCAGCTACGGACTCGCGGCGCGGGCGGCCCAGTACTTC.